This T cell receptor beta chain was documented in a study of shared clonotypes between healthy human individuals. Study-level background: Each donor's CD4 naive and CD4 memory cells filled three plates apiece, CD8 naive two, and CD8 memory one. Study-wide points: Clonotype sharing among donors likely depends on sequencing depth.

In the naive CD8 group, cells lacked CD45RO and were positively selected for CCR7, so terminally differentiated effector memory CD45RA+ cells were left out. Each cell subset's genomic DNA was divided evenly among several immunoSEQ plates. The table came from immunoSEQ multiplex PCR; TCRdb's copy has only in-frame clones and leaves some out. The sample consists of more than 600,000 clones, about 90% of them appearing once. Details on this clone: Its specificity is not known.

The CDR3 covers 14 residues. V was clipped by 4 bases and J by 7 bases, with 14 bases between them. Looked up from germline, CDR1 is SGHRS and CDR2 is YFSETQ. This sequence originates from a young man in good health. Sequencing was performed on naive CD8+ T cells sorted from blood. V usage is TRBV5-1 and J usage is TRBJ2-2; the D gene is possibly TRBD1 (6 bases). The CDR3: CASSRHGTNGELFF. The DNA of the CDR3 is TGCGCCAGCAGCAGGCACGGGACAAACGGGGAGCTGTTTTTT.